The T cell receptor beta chain under discussion was sequenced for a study of patients with pleural tuberculosis. Germline values: CDR1 MDHEN, CDR2 SYDVKM. This CDR3 contains 14 residues. Between the trimmed V and J ends, which lost 7 bases and 0 bases, there was a span of 11 bases. MiXCR, applied by TCRdb to the reads, yields one record per CDR3 protein. The sample has under 65,000 distinct CDR3 sequences, about 7.3% seen once. This clonotype was seen at least ten times. V and J are TRBV28 and TRBJ2-3; no reliable D call. This receptor was obtained from a human donor with pleural tuberculosis. CDR3 residues: CASTKDKSTDTQYF. In DNA, the CDR3 is TGTGCCAGCACTAAAGACAAGAGCACAGATACGCAGTATTTT.